This T cell receptor (beta chain) was observed in a study of cytomegalovirus exposure and HLA in healthy donors (dated by TCRdb to the late 2010s). General notes on the study: An earlier analysis of several hundred of the donors reported 276 Gb of sequence data and around 110 million unique TCR beta sequences obtained from about 179 million T cells. The later analysis used no new phenotypic data to find candidate immune exposures, relying instead on TCR beta sequences and their occurrence across donors. Both class I and class II loci were covered by HLA typing, at four-digit resolution. Besides the first cohort of under 700 subjects, a separate validation cohort made up of about 120 different subjects was used. High-throughput TCR immunosequencing, statistical association of individual TCRs with disease status, and machine learning were combined to predict cytomegalovirus infection status. Of the roughly 400 genotyped donors, approximately 83% fell in the genetic ancestry cluster associated with self-reported Caucasian donors. Across about 370 genotyped donors of the cohort, an average of approximately 240,000 unique TCR beta nucleotide sequences per donor were sequenced, and approximately 17% of those sequences were non-productive. Every discovery cohort repertoire had been produced on one sequencing platform. An earlier analysis of several hundred of the donors applied high-throughput TCR beta sequencing to assess whether each TCR beta V gene segment acted as functional or pseudogenic. Four to six DR-DQ haplotypes were handled as single units for association and clustering, since linkage in the cohort was strong. The study profiled the T cell repertoires of fewer than 850 subjects by immunosequencing and related them to cytomegalovirus serostatus. A later genetic analysis took genome-wide SNP genotypes for about three fifths of the 666 donors and used that subset as a discovery cohort. The study aimed to test whether signatures of past pathogen exposure could be identified by cataloging public T cell receptors. An early release that covered 640 HLA-typed donors contained approximately 300 gigabases of sequencing data and 80 million or so unique TCR sequences. The number of typed donors differed by locus: about 629-630 for A, B, C, DRB1 and DQB1; approximately 520 for DQA1; about 600 for DPA1; and 400 to 480 for DPB1. Donor age, sex, ethnicity and CMV serostatus were collected together with the repertoire data. To study patterns of TCR occurrence, a later analysis re-analyzed previously published TCR beta repertoires from around 700 donors and added high-resolution HLA genotyping. Overall study outcomes, separate from this receptor: Because some donors lacked HLA typing at each locus, the association tests relied only on the typed subset. In an earlier analysis of 500 to 650 of the donors, most TCR beta V segments appeared in productive rearrangements about 87% or about 30% of the time, broadly matching IMGT annotations. The sequencing pipeline was judged likely to have produced a cluster of highly shared sequence variants as a technical artifact. Immune exposure information for the cohort was limited to CMV serostatus. Only TCR beta chains were sequenced in this cohort, and the absence of alpha or paired-chain data limited detectable features. According to a later analysis, parvovirus B19, influenza, CMV and Epstein-Barr virus appeared linked to several top co-occurrence clusters. A later analysis found that most CMV-associated TCR beta chains appeared HLA-restricted, with HLA associations seemingly driven largely by CMV exposure. According to a later analysis, TCR association rates differed among HLA loci, with DRB1 alleles showing the most associated TCRs and HLA-C alleles showing the fewest. A few of the identified cytomegalovirus-associated TCR beta chains were confirmed in vitro to be specific for cytomegalovirus antigens. The authors suggested that the approach could potentially be extended to other disease states and immunological phenotypes. Most TCR sequences were observed very rarely across donors, whereas some public TCRs were present in many individuals. Some IMGT-functional V segments, including TRBV6-2 and TRBV6-3, could not be distinguished by the 87-base-pair reads and were therefore excluded. Assigning TCR associations to individual alleles was difficult when HLA alleles, especially DR and DQ, strongly co-occurred. A total of fewer than 200 TCR beta chains were listed by the study as associated with cytomegalovirus. Because counts were too low, about 15 rarely observed V segments, including chromosome 9 orphons, were left out of the earlier analysis of 500 to 650 of the donors. In a later analysis, HLA-associated TCR beta chains were found to be more clonally expanded and to have lower generation probabilities than equally common non-associated chains. At a false discovery rate of 0.05, a later analysis linked under 20,000 TCR beta sequences to specific HLA alleles. V-gene and J-gene trimming of TCR beta chains was associated with a missense DCLRE1C variant in a later genetic analysis, and the association was replicated in an independent cohort. A later genetic analysis reported fewer N-insertions in productive TCRs among donors in an Asian-associated ancestry cluster than the roughly 720-donor mean. A further reported finding was that TCR beta sequences accurately predicted the HLA-A and HLA-B alleles for most subjects in the first cohort. The classifier was reported to diagnose cytomegalovirus status with high specificity and sensitivity in both the original and validation cohorts. Linkage disequilibrium might explain the correlated functional status among segregating V segments, but an unknown experimental factor could not be excluded. Presence/absence analyses assumed roughly uniform sequencing depth across donors, an assumption that may not hold.

Comments on this clone: Its cognate antigen has yet to be identified. Base qualities are missing; no much larger clone stands one base away.

Library creation used the immunoSEQ multiplex PCR assay. For the multiplex PCR, a mixture combining 60 forward primers for TCR Vbeta segments and 13 reverse primers for TCR Jbeta segments was used. The CDR3 region of rearranged TCR beta genes was amplified from genomic DNA with a multiplex PCR assay. The amplified TCR beta libraries were sequenced on the Illumina HiSeq System as 87-base-pair reads. In the authors' own workflow: A later analysis tallied some 79 million unique TCR beta chains across the 700 or so repertoires, and around 9.9 million of those chains were shared by two or more donors. To remove PCR and sequencing errors, raw reads were error-corrected and collapsed into unique sequences using a nearest-neighbor algorithm that merged closely related sequences. To assign V, D and J gene segments, CDR3 sequences were aligned to IMGT reference sequences. For a sequence to be retained, a match of at least six nucleotides to both a V gene segment and a J gene segment was required. Rearrangements were classified as productive when the CDR3 lacked stop codons and remained in frame with V and J, and all other rearrangements were classified as non-productive. Following IMGT convention, CDR3 was defined as the stretch from the second conserved V-encoded cysteine to the conserved J-encoded phenylalanine. In an earlier analysis of roughly 580 of the donors, sequences lacking an unambiguous match to a single V gene segment were excluded. An earlier analysis of about 600 of the donors called V segments functional above 56.7% productive rearrangements and segregating when the between-donor standard deviation exceeded 5%. A statistical classification framework was built to diagnose cytomegalovirus status from the catalog of TCR beta chain sequences. In a later analysis, V and J genes were assigned by comparing TCR nucleotide sequences against IMGT/GENE-DB human TR gene sequences. A later analysis assigned CDR3 sequences and most-parsimonious VDJ recombination scenarios with the TCRdist pipeline. In a later analysis, each TCR beta chain was defined by its CDR3 amino acid sequence together with its V-gene family, and reads without a unique V-gene family were excluded. To address suspected cross-contamination and a sequencing artifact, a later analysis removed roughly 640 highly shared, low-generation-probability nucleotide sequences. In a later analysis, a clonal expansion index for each public chain was calculated from normalized within-repertoire ranks of inferred template counts. In a later analysis, generation probabilities were computed with a VDJ recombination model fitted to out-of-frame rearrangements, and the resulting probabilities were checked against IGoR. A later analysis scored TCR-TCR, TCR-HLA and TCR-CMV co-occurrence with hypergeometric tests, applying a repertoire-size bias correction to TCR pairs. To estimate false discovery rates, a later analysis permuted the HLA or CMV assignments 20 times. A later analysis grouped co-occurring TCRs with DBSCAN, adding TCRdist sequence similarity when clustering within HLA-allele-positive subsets. Repertoires with fewer than 30,000 or more than 120,000 public chains were left out of co-occurrence clustering, as were about 5 repertoires with anomalous nucleotide sharing. TCRdb took over this immuneACCESS table, retaining in-frame rearrangements with V and J assigned. Such tables are incomplete; in checked studies, under half of the missing clones stem from an unresolved V gene, and the remainder is unexplained. Clone size and the V and J calls come from that table; the DNA yielded D and trimming. The sample includes about 140,000 clones, with roughly three quarters observed a single time. The ten largest clones take up about 5% of the sample.

The CDR3 runs 16 amino acids, cysteine and phenylalanine included. The only DNA kept is the CDR3, 48 bases in frame from the first base. Reading the germline V gene gives CDR1 LGHNA and CDR2 YSLEER. Unmatched junction bases come to 8, with V trimmed by 0 bases and J by 5 bases. The cohort was made up of 500 to 800 healthy bone marrow donors. All cohort members were sampled while nominally healthy, although unrecorded immune exposures were likely present. The donor was CMV seronegative and was included in the group of hundreds of seronegative cohort members. Every donor gave a peripheral blood sample, and the peripheral blood mononuclear cells from that sample were used for TCR beta sequencing. Genomic DNA extraction from the blood cell samples was performed with the Qiagen DNeasy Blood Extraction Kit.

This clonotype was sampled from a male donor in good health and CMV-seronegative. Sequences were obtained from PBMCs. The V gene is TRBV4-3 and the J gene is TRBJ2-7, with 9 bases matching TRBD2. The CDR3: CASSQEGAGGPNEQYF. The DNA sequence follows: TGCGCCAGCAGCCAAGAGGGGGCGGGGGGGCCCAACGAGCAGTACTTC.